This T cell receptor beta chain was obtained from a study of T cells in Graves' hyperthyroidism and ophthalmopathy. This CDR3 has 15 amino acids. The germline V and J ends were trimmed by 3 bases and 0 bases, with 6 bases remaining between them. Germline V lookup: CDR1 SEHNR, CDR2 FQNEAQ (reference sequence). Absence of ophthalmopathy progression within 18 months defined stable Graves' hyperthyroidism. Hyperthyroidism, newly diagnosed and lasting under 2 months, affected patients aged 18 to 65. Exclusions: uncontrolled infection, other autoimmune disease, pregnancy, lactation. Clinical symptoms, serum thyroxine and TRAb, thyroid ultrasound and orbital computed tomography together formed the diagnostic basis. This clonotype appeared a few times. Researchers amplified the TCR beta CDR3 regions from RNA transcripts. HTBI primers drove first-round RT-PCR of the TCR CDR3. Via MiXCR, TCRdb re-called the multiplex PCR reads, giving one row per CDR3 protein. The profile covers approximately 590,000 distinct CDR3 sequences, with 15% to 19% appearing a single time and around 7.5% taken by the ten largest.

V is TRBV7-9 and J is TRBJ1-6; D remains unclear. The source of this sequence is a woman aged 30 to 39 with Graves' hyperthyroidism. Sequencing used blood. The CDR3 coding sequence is TGTGCCAGCAGCTTCGGGGACTCCTATAATTCACCCCTCCACTTT. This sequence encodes CASSFGDSYNSPLHF. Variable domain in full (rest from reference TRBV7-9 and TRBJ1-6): DTGVSQNPRHKITKRGQNVTFRCDPISEHNRLYWYRQTLGQGPEFLTYFQNEAQLEKSRLLSDRFSAERPKGSFSTLEIQRTEQGDSAMYLCASSFGDSYNSPLHFGNGTRLTVT.